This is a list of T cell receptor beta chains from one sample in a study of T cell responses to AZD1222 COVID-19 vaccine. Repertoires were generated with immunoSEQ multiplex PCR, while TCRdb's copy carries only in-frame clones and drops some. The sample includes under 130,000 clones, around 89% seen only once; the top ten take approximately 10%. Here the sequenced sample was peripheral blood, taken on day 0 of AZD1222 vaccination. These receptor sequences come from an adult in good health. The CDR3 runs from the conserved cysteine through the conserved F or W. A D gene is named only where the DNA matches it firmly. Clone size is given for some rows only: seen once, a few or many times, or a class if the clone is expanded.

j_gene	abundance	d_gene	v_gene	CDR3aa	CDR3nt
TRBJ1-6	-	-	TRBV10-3	CAISDAGRLGNSPLHF	TGTGCCATCAGTGACGCGGGGAGGCTCGGAAATTCACCCCTCCACTTT
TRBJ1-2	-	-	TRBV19	CASSSGLRRGYTF	TGTGCCAGTAGTTCTGGACTGCGGCGTGGCTACACCTTC
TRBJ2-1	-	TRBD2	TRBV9	CASSAEPSGRNEQFF	TGTGCCAGCAGCGCCGAGCCGAGCGGGAGAAATGAGCAGTTCTTC
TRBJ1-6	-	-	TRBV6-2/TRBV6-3	CASSYSKKNSPLHF	TGTGCCAGCAGTTACTCGAAAAAGAATTCACCCCTCCACTTT
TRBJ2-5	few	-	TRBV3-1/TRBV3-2	CASSQGEIRTHF	TGTGCCAGCAGCCAAGGGGAGATCCGCACGCACTTC
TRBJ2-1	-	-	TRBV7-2	CASSFSGESEQFF	TGTGCCAGCAGTTTCTCTGGGGAGAGTGAGCAGTTCTTC
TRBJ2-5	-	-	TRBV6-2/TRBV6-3	CASSYLRGGPDEETQYF	TGTGCCAGCAGTTACCTCCGTGGGGGACCCGACGAGGAGACCCAGTACTTC
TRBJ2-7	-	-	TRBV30	CAWSAGTATYEQYF	TGTGCCTGGAGCGCCGGGACGGCTACTTACGAGCAGTACTTC
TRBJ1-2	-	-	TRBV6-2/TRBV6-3	CASSLSGGYTF	TGTGCCAGCAGTCTCTCCGGTGGCTACACCTTC
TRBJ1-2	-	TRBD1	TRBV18	CASSPLPRDRTLYGYTF	TGTGCCAGCTCACCACTCCCCCGGGACAGGACCCTCTATGGCTACACCTTC
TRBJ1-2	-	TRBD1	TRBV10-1	CARNSTGEDYGYTF	TGCGCGCGCAACTCGACAGGGGAGGACTATGGCTACACCTTC
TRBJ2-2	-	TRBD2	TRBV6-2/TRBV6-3	CASSRLAGNTGELFF	TGTGCCAGCAGCAGACTAGCGGGAAACACCGGGGAGCTGTTTTTT
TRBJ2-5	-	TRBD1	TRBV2	CASRTSTGGAQTQYF	TGTGCCAGCAGAACCTCGACAGGGGGCGCACAGACCCAGTACTTC
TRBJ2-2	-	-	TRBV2	CASSVLNTGELFF	TGTGCCAGCAGTGTTTTGAACACCGGGGAGCTGTTTTTT
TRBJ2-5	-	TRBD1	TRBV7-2	CASSLWGQGAQETQYF	TGTGCCAGCAGCTTATGGGGACAGGGGGCCCAAGAGACCCAGTACTTC
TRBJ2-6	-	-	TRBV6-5	CASNGASGANVLTF	TGTGCCAGCAATGGGGCCTCTGGGGCCAACGTCCTGACTTTC
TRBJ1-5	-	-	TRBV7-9	CASSFGDGQPQHF	TGTGCCAGCAGCTTCGGGGATGGTCAGCCCCAGCATTTT
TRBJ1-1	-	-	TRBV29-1	CSVVRHLNTEAFF	TGCAGCGTTGTCCGGCACTTGAACACTGAAGCTTTCTTT
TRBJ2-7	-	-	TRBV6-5	CASRGGGDEQYF	TGTGCCAGCAGAGGGGGGGGTGACGAGCAGTACTTC
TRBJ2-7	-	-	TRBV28	CASGRSSYEQYF	TGTGCCAGCGGGCGAAGCTCCTACGAGCAGTACTTC
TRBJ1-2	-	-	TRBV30	CALKASFLYGYTF	TGTGCCCTCAAGGCTTCCTTCCTCTATGGCTACACCTTC
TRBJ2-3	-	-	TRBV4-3	CASSHSPTDTQYF	TGCGCCAGCAGCCATTCTCCGACAGATACGCAGTATTTT
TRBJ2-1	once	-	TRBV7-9	CASSAQGNEQFF	TGTGCCAGCAGCGCACAGGGAAATGAGCAGTTCTTC
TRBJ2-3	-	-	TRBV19	CASRRTPSGAWDTQYF	TGTGCCAGTAGAAGAACCCCCTCGGGGGCCTGGGATACGCAGTATTTT
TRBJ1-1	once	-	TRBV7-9	CASSFPTGMNTEAFF	TGTGCCAGCAGCTTTCCAACAGGGATGAACACTGAAGCTTTCTTT
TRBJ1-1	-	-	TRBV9	CASSVGVTHLNTEAFF	TGTGCCAGCAGCGTAGGGGTCACTCACTTGAACACTGAAGCTTTCTTT
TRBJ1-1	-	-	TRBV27	CASSDRGTEAFF	TGTGCCAGCAGCGACCGTGGGACTGAAGCTTTCTTT
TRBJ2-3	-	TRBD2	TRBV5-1	CASSLVLAGETDTQYF	TGCGCCAGCAGCTTGGTGCTAGCGGGAGAGACAGATACGCAGTATTTT
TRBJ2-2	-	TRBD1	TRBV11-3	CASSSGQGAGTGELFF	TGTGCCAGCAGCTCGGGACAGGGGGCAGGCACCGGGGAGCTGTTTTTT
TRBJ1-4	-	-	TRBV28	CASSPASRGNEKLFF	TGTGCCAGCAGTCCCGCCTCCCGGGGGAATGAAAAACTGTTTTTT
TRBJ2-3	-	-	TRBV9	CASSVAPSTDTQYF	TGTGCCAGCAGCGTAGCTCCCAGCACAGATACGCAGTATTTT
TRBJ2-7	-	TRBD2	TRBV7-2	CASSLISGSYEQYF	TGTGCCAGCAGCTTAATTAGCGGGAGTTACGAGCAGTACTTC
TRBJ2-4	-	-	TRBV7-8	CASSVEGLAKNIQYF	TGTGCCAGCAGTGTCGAGGGACTAGCCAAAAACATTCAGTACTTC
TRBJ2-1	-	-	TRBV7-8	CASSLWASSRSGDEQFF	TGTGCCAGCAGCTTATGGGCGTCGAGTAGGTCTGGCGATGAGCAGTTCTTC
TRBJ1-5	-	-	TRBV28	CASSLFPGGNQPQHF	TGTGCCAGCAGTTTATTTCCGGGCGGGAATCAGCCCCAGCATTTT
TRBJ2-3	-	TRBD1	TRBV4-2	CASSQARDRGWGRSTDTQYF	TGTGCCAGCAGCCAAGCTCGGGACAGGGGATGGGGGAGGAGCACAGATACGCAGTATTTT
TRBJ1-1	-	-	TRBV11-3	CASSLRMNTEAFF	TGTGCCAGCAGCTTAAGGATGAACACTGAAGCTTTCTTT
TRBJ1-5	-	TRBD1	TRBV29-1	CSAGGGTGNQPQHF	TGCAGCGCCGGAGGCGGGACAGGGAATCAGCCCCAGCATTTT
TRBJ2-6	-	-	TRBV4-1	CASSQDRVHGGANVLTF	TGCGCCAGCAGCCAAGACAGGGTGCATGGAGGGGCCAACGTCCTGACTTTC
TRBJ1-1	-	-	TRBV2	CASSERAVVNSVTEAFF	TGTGCCAGCAGTGAAAGGGCAGTAGTAAATTCGGTCACTGAAGCTTTCTTT
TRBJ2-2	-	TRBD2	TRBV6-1	CASSALSGSRVRAGELFF	TGTGCCAGCAGTGCACTTAGCGGGAGTCGAGTAAGGGCCGGGGAGCTGTTTTTT
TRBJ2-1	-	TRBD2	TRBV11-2	CASSLTSGNYNEQFF	TGTGCCAGCAGCTTAACTAGCGGGAACTACAATGAGCAGTTCTTC
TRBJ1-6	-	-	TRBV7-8	CASSLIGTVNSPLHF	TGTGCCAGCAGCTTAATAGGGACGGTTAATTCACCCCTCCACTTT
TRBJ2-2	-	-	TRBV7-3	CASSLFSAGELFF	TGTGCCAGCAGCTTATTTTCCGCCGGGGAGCTGTTTTTT
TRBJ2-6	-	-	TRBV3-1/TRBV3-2	CASSQEIPGSGANVLTF	TGTGCCAGCAGCCAAGAGATCCCCGGCTCTGGGGCCAACGTCCTGACTTTC
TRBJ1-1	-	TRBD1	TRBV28	CASSGGQGVRTEAFF	TGTGCCAGCAGTGGGGGACAGGGGGTTCGCACTGAAGCTTTCTTT
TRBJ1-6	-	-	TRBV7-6	CASSLEAGFNSPLHF	TGTGCCAGCAGCTTAGAAGCAGGATTTAATTCACCCCTCCACTTT
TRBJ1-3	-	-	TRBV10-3	CAISEMGGSSGNTIYF	TGTGCCATCAGTGAGATGGGGGGTTCCTCTGGAAACACCATATATTTT